This TCR beta chain was sequenced for a study of blood T cell repertoires in COVID-19. Study-level information: Collection of acute and convalescent COVID-19 samples took place in the United States, Italy and Spain. T cells, B-cell-depleted T cells, or PBMCs provided the cDNA or gDNA that served as material.

Original processing notes: Reference gene primer amplification gave estimated nucleated cell counts. Profiling relied on immunoSEQ multiplex PCR, and the TCRdb table lists in-frame clones only, not all of them. V and J calls and clone size are copied from that table; D and trimming were computed from the DNA. The sample has approximately 200,000 clones, 70% to 90% seen once; the top ten hold approximately 9.9%. The CDR3 spans 15 residues. The V gene lost 4 bases and the J gene lost 3 bases, with 13 bases spanning the gap. Germline CDR1 is SEHNR and CDR2 is FQNEAQ (reference sequence). The chain uses TRBV7-9 and TRBJ2-1, with a tentative D call TRBD1 (5 bases). Sequenced material: peripheral blood. This clonotype was sampled from a human donor with active or convalescent COVID-19. The donor label of this sample is uncertain. CDR3 loop: CASSSLGQDYNEQFF. The DNA of the CDR3 is TGTGCCAGCAGCTCGCTTGGACAAGACTACAATGAGCAGTTCTTC.